This T cell receptor (beta chain) was retrieved from a study of control samples from healthy donors and cancer patients. The CDR3 runs 15 residues. With 7 bases removed from V and 3 bases from J, the gap between germline ends came to 21 bases. Germline values: CDR1 GTSNPN, CDR2 SVGIG (reference sequence). TCRdb's copy holds only in-frame clones and misses some; the assay was immunoSEQ multiplex PCR. This table has 120,000 to 150,000 clones, 93% appearing once. This chain connects TRBV30 to TRBJ1-1; a weak D match, TRBD1 (6 bases). Sequencing was performed on blood. This TCR was sampled from a man aged 18 to 35 in good health. CDR3 DNA: TGTGCCTTGGAGGGGGGTTTTTTCCCGGACACTGAAGCTTTCTTT. Translation gives CALEGGFFPDTEAFF.